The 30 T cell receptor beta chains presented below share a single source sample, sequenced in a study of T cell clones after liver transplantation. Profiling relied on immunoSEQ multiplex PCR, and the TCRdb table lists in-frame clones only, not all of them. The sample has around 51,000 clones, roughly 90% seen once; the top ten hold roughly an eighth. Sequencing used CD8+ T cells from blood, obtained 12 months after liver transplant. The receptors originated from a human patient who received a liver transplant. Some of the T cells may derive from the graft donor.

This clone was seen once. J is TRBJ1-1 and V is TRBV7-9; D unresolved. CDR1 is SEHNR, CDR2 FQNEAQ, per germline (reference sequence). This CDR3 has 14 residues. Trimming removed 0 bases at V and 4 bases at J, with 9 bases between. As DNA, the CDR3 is TGTGCCAGCAGCTTAGCCCCAGGAGGCACTGAAGCTTTCTTT. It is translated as CASSLAPGGTEAFF.

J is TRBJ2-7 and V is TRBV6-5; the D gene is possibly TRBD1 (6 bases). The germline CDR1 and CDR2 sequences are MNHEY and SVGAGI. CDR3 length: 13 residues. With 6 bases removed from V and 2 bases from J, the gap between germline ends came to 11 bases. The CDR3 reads CASRNRDTYEQYF. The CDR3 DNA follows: TGTGCCAGCAGGAACAGGGATACCTACGAGCAGTACTTC.

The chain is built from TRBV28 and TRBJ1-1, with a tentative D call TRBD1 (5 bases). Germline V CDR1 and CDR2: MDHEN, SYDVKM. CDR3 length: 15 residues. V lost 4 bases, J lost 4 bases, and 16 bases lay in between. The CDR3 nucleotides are TGTGCCAGCAGTTGGGCCCGGGGGGGATCCACTGAAGCTTTCTTT. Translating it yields CASSWARGGSTEAFF.

Written as DNA, the CDR3 is TGTGCCAGCAGTGAAAACCAGCGGGGACGCACAGATACGCAGTATTTT. Amino acids: CASSENQRGRTDTQYF. V is TRBV6-1 and J is TRBJ2-3; 7 bases are shared with TRBD2. The CDR3 loop spans 16 amino acids. The germline V gene encodes CDR1 MNHNS and CDR2 SASEGT. After removal of 2 bases from V and 1 base from J, the junction contained 6 bases not matched to a gene.

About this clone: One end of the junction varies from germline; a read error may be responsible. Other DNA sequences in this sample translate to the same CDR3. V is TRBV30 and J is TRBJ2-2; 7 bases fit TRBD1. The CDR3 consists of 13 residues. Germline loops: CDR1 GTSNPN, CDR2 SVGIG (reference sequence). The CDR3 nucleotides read TGTGCCGCACAGGGGTGGGACACCGGAGAGCTGTTTTTT. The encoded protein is CAAQGWDTGELFF.

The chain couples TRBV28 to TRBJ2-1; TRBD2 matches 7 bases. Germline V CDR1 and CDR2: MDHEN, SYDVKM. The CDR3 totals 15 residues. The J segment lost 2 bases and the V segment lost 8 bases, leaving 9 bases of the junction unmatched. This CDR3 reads CASLSGGSTYNEQFF. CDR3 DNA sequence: TGTGCCAGCTTAAGTGGCGGGAGCACCTACAATGAGCAGTTCTTC.

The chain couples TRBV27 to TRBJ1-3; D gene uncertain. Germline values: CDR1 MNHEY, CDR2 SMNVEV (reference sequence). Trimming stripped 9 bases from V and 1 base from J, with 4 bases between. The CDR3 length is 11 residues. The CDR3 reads CASLSGNTIYF. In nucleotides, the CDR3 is TGTGCCAGTTTATCTGGAAACACCATATATTTT.

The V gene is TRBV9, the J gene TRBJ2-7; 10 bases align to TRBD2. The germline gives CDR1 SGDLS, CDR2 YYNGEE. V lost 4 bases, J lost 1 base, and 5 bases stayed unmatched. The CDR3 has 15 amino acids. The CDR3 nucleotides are TGTGCCAGCAGCCTAGCAGCGGGAGGGTCCTACGAGCAGTACTTC. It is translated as CASSLAAGGSYEQYF.

The DNA of the CDR3 is TGTGCCAGTAAGTGGGGGACTAACTCCTACGAGCAGTACTTC. This sequence encodes CASKWGTNSYEQYF. The chain recombines TRBV28 with TRBJ2-7; 7 bases agree with TRBD2. The CDR3 consists of 14 residues. Germline V gene sequence: CDR1 MDHEN, CDR2 SYDVKM. Unmatched junction bases numbered 8, after V lost 9 bases and J lost 0 bases.

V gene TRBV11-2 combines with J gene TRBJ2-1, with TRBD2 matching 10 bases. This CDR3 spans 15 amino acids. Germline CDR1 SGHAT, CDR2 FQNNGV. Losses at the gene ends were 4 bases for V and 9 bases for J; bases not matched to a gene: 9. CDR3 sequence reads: CASSSLAGERSEQFF. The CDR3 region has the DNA TGTGCCAGCAGCTCCCTAGCGGGAGAAAGGAGTGAGCAGTTCTTC. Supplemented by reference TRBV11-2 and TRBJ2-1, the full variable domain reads EAGVAQSPRYKIIEKRQSVAFWCNPISGHATLYWYQQILGQGPKLLIQFQNNGVVDDSQLPKDRFSAERLKGVDSTLKIQPAKLEDSAVYLCASSSLAGERSEQFFGPGTRLTVL.

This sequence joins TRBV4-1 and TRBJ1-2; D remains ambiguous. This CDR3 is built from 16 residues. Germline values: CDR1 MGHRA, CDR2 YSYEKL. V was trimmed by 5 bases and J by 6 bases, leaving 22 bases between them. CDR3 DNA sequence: TGCGCCAGCAGCTCCAGTCCGGGGTTAGGGCTGGATGGCTACACCTTC. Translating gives CASSSSPGLGLDGYTF.

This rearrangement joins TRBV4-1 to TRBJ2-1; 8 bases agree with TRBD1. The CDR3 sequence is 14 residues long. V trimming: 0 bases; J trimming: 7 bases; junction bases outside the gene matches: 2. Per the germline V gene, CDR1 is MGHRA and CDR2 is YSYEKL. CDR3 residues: CASSQENRGNEQFF. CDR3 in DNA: TGCGCCAGCAGCCAAGAGAACAGGGGGAATGAGCAGTTCTTC.

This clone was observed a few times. The CDR3 nucleotides are TGTGCCAGCGGTGAGACTCTCTACGAGCAGTACTTC. Translation gives CASGETLYEQYF. The rearrangement uses TRBV27 and TRBJ2-7; D is unclear. This CDR3 spans 12 amino acids. The V gene lost 8 bases and the J gene lost 3 bases, with 11 bases spanning the gap. Germline-derived CDR1 and CDR2 are MNHEY and SMNVEV (reference sequence).

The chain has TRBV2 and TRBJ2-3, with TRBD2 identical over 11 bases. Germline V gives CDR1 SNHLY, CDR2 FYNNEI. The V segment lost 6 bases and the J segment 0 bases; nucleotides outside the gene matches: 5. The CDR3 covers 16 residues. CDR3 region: CASSVGLADSTDTQYF. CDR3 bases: TGTGCCAGCAGCGTGGGACTAGCGGATAGCACAGATACGCAGTATTTT.

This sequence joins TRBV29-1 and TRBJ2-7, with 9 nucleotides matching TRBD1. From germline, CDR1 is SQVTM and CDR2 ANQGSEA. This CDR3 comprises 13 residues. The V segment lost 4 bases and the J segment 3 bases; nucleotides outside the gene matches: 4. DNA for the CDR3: TGCAGCGTTGGTTGGGGACAGGGCTACGAGCAGTACTTC. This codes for CSVGWGQGYEQYF.

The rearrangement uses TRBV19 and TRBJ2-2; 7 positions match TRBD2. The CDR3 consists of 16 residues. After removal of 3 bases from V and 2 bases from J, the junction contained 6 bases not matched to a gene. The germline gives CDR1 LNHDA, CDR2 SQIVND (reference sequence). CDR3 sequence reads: CASSMRSGANTGELFF. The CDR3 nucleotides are TGTGCCAGTAGTATGAGGAGCGGGGCCAACACCGGGGAGCTGTTTTTT.

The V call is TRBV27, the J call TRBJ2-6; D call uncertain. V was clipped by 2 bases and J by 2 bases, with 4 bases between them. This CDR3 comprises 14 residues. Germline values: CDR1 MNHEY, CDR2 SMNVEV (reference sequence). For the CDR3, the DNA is TGTGCCAGCAGTTTACGCGCTGGGGCCAACGTCCTGACTTTC. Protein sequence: CASSLRAGANVLTF.

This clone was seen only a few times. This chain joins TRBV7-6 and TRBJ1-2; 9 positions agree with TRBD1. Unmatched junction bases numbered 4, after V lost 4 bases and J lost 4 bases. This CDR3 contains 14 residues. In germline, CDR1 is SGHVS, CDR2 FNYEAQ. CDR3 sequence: CASSSGQGIYGYTF. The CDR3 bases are TGTGCCAGCAGCTCGGGACAGGGAATCTATGGCTACACCTTC. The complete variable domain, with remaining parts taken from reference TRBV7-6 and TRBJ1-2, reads GAGVSQSPRYKVTKRGQDVALRCDPISGHVSLYWYRQALGQGPEFLTYFNYEAQQDKSGLPNDRFSAERPEGSISTLTIQRTEQRDSAMYRCASSSGQGIYGYTFGSGTRLTVV.

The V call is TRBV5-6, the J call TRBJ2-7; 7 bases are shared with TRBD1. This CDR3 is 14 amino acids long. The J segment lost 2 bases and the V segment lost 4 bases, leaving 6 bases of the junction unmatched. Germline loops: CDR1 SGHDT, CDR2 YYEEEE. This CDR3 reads CASSPTGWTYEQYF. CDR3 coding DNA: TGTGCCAGCAGCCCGACAGGGTGGACCTACGAGCAGTACTTC.

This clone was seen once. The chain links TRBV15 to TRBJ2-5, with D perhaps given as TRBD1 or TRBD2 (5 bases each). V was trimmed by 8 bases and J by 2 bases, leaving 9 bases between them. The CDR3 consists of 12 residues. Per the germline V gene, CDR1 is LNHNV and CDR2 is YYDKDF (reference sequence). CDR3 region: CATGTLQETQYF. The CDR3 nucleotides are TGTGCCACCGGGACCCTACAAGAGACCCAGTACTTC.

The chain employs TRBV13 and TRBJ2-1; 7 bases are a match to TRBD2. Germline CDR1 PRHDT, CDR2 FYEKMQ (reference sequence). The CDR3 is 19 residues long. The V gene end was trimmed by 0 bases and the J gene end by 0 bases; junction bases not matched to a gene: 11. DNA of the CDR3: TGTGCCAGCAGCTTAGGCCTTGGGCTAGCGGAAAGCTCCTACAATGAGCAGTTCTTC. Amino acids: CASSLGLGLAESSYNEQFF.

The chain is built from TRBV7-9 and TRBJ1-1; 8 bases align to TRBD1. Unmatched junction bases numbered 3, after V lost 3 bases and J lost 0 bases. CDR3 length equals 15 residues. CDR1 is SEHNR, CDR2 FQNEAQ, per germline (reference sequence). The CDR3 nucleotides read TGTGCCAGCAGCTTCTCAGGGGGCCTGAACACTGAAGCTTTCTTT. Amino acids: CASSFSGGLNTEAFF.

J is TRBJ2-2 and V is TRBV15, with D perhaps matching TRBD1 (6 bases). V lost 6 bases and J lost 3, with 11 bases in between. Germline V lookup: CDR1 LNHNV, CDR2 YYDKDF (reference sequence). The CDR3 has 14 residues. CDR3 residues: CATRADSHTGELFF. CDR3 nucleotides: TGTGCCACCAGGGCGGACAGTCACACCGGGGAGCTGTTTTTT.

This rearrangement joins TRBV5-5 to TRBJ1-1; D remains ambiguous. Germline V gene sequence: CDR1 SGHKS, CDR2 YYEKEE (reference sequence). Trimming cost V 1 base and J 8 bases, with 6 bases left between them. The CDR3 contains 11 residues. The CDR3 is CASSLTSEAFF. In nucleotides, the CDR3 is TGTGCCAGCAGCTTGACCTCAGAAGCTTTCTTT.

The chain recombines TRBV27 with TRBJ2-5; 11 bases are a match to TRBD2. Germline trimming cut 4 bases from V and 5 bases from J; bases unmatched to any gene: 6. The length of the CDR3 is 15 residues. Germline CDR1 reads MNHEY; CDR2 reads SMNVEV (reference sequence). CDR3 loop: CASSYSGRAGETQYF. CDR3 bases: TGTGCCAGCAGTTATAGCGGGAGGGCCGGGGAGACCCAGTACTTC.

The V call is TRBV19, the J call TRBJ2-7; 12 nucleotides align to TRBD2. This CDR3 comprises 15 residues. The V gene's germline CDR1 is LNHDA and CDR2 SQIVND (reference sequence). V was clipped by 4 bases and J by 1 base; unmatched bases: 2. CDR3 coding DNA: TGTGCCAGTAGTACTACTAGCGGGGGGTCCTACGAGCAGTACTTC. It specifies CASSTTSGGSYEQYF.

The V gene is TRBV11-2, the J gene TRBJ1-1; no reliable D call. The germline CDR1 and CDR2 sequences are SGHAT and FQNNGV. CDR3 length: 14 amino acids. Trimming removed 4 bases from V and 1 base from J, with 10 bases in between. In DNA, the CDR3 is TGTGCCAGCAGCTCGCCCCTGAGGAACACTGAAGCTTTCTTT. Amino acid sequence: CASSSPLRNTEAFF.

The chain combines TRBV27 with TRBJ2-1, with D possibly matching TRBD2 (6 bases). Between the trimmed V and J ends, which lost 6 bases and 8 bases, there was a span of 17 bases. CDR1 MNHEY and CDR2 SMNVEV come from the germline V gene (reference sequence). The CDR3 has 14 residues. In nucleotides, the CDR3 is TGTGCCAGCAGCCTGGGACTGGCCGCCCATGAGCAGTTCTTC. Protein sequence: CASSLGLAAHEQFF.

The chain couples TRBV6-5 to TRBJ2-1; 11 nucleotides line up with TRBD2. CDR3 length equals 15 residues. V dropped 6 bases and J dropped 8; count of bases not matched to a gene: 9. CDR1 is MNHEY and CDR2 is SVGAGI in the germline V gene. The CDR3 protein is CASRFTSGSTDEQFF. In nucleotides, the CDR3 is TGTGCCAGCAGGTTCACTAGCGGGAGTACCGATGAGCAGTTCTTC.

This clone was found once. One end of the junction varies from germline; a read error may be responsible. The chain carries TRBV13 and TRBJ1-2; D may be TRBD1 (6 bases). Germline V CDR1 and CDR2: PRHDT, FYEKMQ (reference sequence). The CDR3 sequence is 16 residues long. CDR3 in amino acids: CTSSLGRGRGGYGYTF. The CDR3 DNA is TGTACCAGCAGCTTAGGTCGCGGGCGAGGGGGCTATGGCTACACCTTC.